These 25 T cell receptor beta chains originate from one sample sequenced in a study of graft-versus-host responses after intestinal transplantation (dated by TCRdb to the early 2020s). These TCRs' antigens remain unknown. Explained via the paper, the time point label denotes: cells obtained before transplantation from donor or recipient. Libraries were built with the immunoSEQ multiplex PCR assay. The table comes from immuneACCESS by way of TCRdb, which keeps in-frame sequences with V and J called. Part of the clones is missing from these tables; in studies checked, under half for an unresolved V gene and the rest for unknown reasons. The sample has around 67,000 clones on record, around 89% of them singletons. About 4.2% of the sample is held by the ten biggest clonotypes. This specimen was unstimulated CD8+ T cells sorted from spleen or lymph node cells, taken before transplant. These receptors all stem from a human donor who was the organ donor for an intestinal transplant.

This chain joins TRBV25-1 and TRBJ2-2; perhaps TRBD2 as D (7 bases). CDR3 size: 15 residues. V gave up 8 bases and J gave up 3 bases, with 16 bases separating them. Germline V gene data show CDR1 as MGHDK and CDR2 as SYGVNS. The CDR3: CASGGSGGHTGELFF. The CDR3 DNA reads as TGTGCCAGCGGCGGTTCGGGGGGCCACACCGGGGAGCTGTTTTTT.

V is TRBV4-1 and J is TRBJ1-5; D perhaps matches TRBD1 (5 bases). CDR3 size: 13 residues. Germline values: CDR1 MGHRA, CDR2 YSYEKL. Trimming left V 0 bases short and J 7 bases short, with 7 bases between. CDR3 in amino acids: CASSQDWGQPQHF. CDR3 DNA sequence: TGCGCCAGCAGCCAAGATTGGGGCCAGCCCCAGCATTTT.

The V call is TRBV6-4, the J call TRBJ2-3, with 9 bases identical to TRBD2. The CDR3 extends over 15 amino acids. Germline V gene lookup returns CDR1 MRHNA and CDR2 SNTAGT. V lost 5 bases, J lost 0 bases, and 3 bases stayed unmatched. CDR3 protein: CASSLLAGSTDTQYF. The CDR3 coding sequence is TGTGCCAGCAGTCTTCTAGCGGGGAGCACAGATACGCAGTATTTT.

V gene TRBV10-1 combines with J gene TRBJ1-2; perhaps TRBD1 as D (6 bases). Germline CDR1 is WNHNN and CDR2 is SYGVQD (reference sequence). Trimming pared 4 bases from V and 7 bases from J, leaving 13 bases between. The CDR3 length is 13 residues. The CDR3 DNA reads TGCGCCAGCAGTGCGGACGTAGGGGGTGGCTACACCTTC. It specifies CASSADVGGGYTF.

This clone was seen a single time. The rearrangement links TRBV28 to TRBJ1-1; 7 nucleotides match TRBD1. With 6 bases clipped from V and 0 bases from J, the junction kept 1 base outside the gene matches. Germline CDR1 and CDR2: MDHEN and SYDVKM. This CDR3 spans 13 amino acids. The chain's CDR3 is CASRTGLNTEAFF. The CDR3 DNA reads as TGTGCCAGCAGGACAGGGTTGAACACTGAAGCTTTCTTT.

This clone was observed a single time. Here the CDR3 DNA reads TGTGCCAGTAGTATCGACAGGGTTTTCACTGAAGCTTTCTTT. The encoded protein is CASSIDRVFTEAFF. The chain couples TRBV19 to TRBJ1-1; 7 nucleotides line up with TRBD1. Per the germline V gene, CDR1 is LNHDA and CDR2 is SQIVND (reference sequence). The junction had 5 bases not matched to a gene; V was cut back by 3 bases and J by 4 bases. This CDR3 has 14 amino acids.

This sequence joins TRBV5-1 and TRBJ2-7; D might be TRBD2 (6 bases). Germline CDR1 reads SGHRS; CDR2 reads YFSETQ. This CDR3 has 15 residues. Trimming took off 0 bases at V and 4 bases at J, with 14 bases between the two ends. The CDR3 reads CASSLGGSGVYEQYV. Here the CDR3 DNA reads TGCGCCAGCAGCTTGGGGGGGTCGGGGGTTTACGAGCAGTACGTC.

V usage is TRBV27 and J usage is TRBJ1-2; maybe TRBD1 (5 bases). Trimming left V 0 bases short and J 5 bases short, with 10 bases between. The CDR3 spans 14 residues. Germline V CDR1 and CDR2: MNHEY, SMNVEV (reference sequence). CDR3 coding DNA: TGTGCCAGCAGTTTATCAGGGGCGCGTTATGGCTACACCTTC. It translates to CASSLSGARYGYTF.

This clone was found once. The rearrangement joins TRBV6-5 to TRBJ1-1; D unresolved. Germline lookup yields CDR1 MNHEY and CDR2 SVGAGI. This CDR3 is 14 amino acids long. Trimming removed 11 bases at V and 1 base at J, with 17 bases between. CDR3 residues: CASTQVFPNTEAFF. The CDR3 nucleotides read TGTGCCTCAACCCAGGTTTTTCCGAACACTGAAGCTTTCTTT.

The V gene is TRBV5-1, the J gene TRBJ2-2; the match to TRBD2 covers 10 bases. The CDR3 runs to 16 residues. Germline V gene sequence: CDR1 SGHRS, CDR2 YFSETQ. V shed 2 bases, J shed 3 bases, and the junction held 4 bases outside the gene matches. DNA of the CDR3: TGCGCCAGCAGCTTCCGACTAGCGGGTTACACCGGGGAGCTGTTTTTT. This sequence encodes CASSFRLAGYTGELFF.

This rearrangement joins TRBV4-3 to TRBJ2-3; 11 bases match TRBD2. CDR1 and CDR2 (germline): LGHNA, YSLEER. The ends lost 0 bases at V and 2 bases at J; junction bases unmatched: 7. CDR3 length: 18 amino acids. CDR3 sequence (DNA): TGCGCCAGCAGCCAAGATCGGCAACTAGCGGGGGACACAGATACGCAGTATTTT. This translates into CASSQDRQLAGDTDTQYF.

The CDR3 here is CASSFGTGYVTGELFF. The CDR3 coding sequence is TGTGCCAGCAGTTTTGGGACAGGGTATGTGACCGGGGAGCTGTTTTTT. The chain is built from TRBV28 and TRBJ2-2; TRBD1 aligns across 9 bases. Unmatched junction bases numbered 7, after V lost 3 bases and J lost 5 bases. Germline lookup yields CDR1 MDHEN and CDR2 SYDVKM. CDR3 length equals 16 residues.

The chain uses TRBV9 and TRBJ2-3, with 11 bases identical to TRBD2. Trimming cost V 4 bases and J 6 bases; bases outside gene matches: 10. Germline V gene data show CDR1 as SGDLS and CDR2 as YYNGEE. This CDR3 is 16 amino acids long. In DNA, the CDR3 is TGTGCCAGCAGCAGTGGTAGCGGGGGGGCCTTGGATACGCAGTATTTT. Amino acid sequence: CASSSGSGGALDTQYF.

This clone was seen a handful of times. V usage is TRBV5-1 and J usage is TRBJ1-6, with a possible D match to TRBD1 (5 bases). Germline V lookup: CDR1 SGHRS, CDR2 YFSETQ. CDR3 length: 14 residues. Trimming pared 4 bases from V and 3 bases from J, leaving 8 bases between. The CDR3 here is CASSGGDYNSPLHF. CDR3 in DNA: TGCGCCAGCAGCGGGGGGGACTATAATTCACCCCTCCACTTT. Full variable domain (rest looked up from reference TRBV5-1 and TRBJ1-6): KAGVTQTPRYLIKTRGQQVTLSCSPISGHRSVSWYQQTPGQGLQFLFEYFSETQRNKGNFPGRFSGRQFSNSRSEMNVSTLELGDSALYLCASSGGDYNSPLHFGNGTRLTVT.

The V gene is TRBV13, the J gene TRBJ2-3; TRBD2 is a possible D gene (6 bases). Germline V lookup: CDR1 PRHDT, CDR2 FYEKMQ (reference sequence). CDR3 size: 15 residues. The V end was cut by 1 base, the J end by 7 bases, with 15 bases between. DNA of the CDR3: TGTGCCAGCAGCTTAGAGGGTAGCGGCCGTAATACGCAGTATTTT. This sequence encodes CASSLEGSGRNTQYF.

The chain carries TRBV13 and TRBJ2-7; maybe TRBD1 (6 bases). Germline V gene data show CDR1 as PRHDT and CDR2 as FYEKMQ (reference sequence). This CDR3 spans 13 amino acids. The V end was cut by 4 bases, the J end by 3 bases, with 10 bases between. CDR3 sequence: CASSSQGLYEQYV. Here the CDR3 DNA reads TGTGCCAGCAGCTCGCAGGGGCTCTACGAGCAGTACGTC.

This chain links TRBV7-9 with TRBJ1-2; the D gene is possibly TRBD1 (6 bases). V was shortened by 3 bases and J by 6 bases, with 11 bases between the two germline ends. The V gene's germline CDR1 is SEHNR and CDR2 FQNEAQ (reference sequence). The CDR3 loop spans 13 amino acids. CDR3 nucleotides: TGTGCCAGCAGCTTTGCAGGGGTTGATGGCTACACCTTC. It specifies CASSFAGVDGYTF.

The table lists this clone with a count of one. The chain couples TRBV11-3 to TRBJ2-3, with 9 positions matching TRBD1. The CDR3 totals 15 residues. V shed 7 bases, J shed 6 bases, and the junction held 11 bases outside the gene matches. The germline V gene has CDR1 SGHNT and CDR2 YENEEA. The CDR3 region has the DNA TGTGCCAGCACCGCGGGGAGACAGGGGGAGGATACGCAGTATTTT. It translates to CASTAGRQGEDTQYF.

The chain combines TRBV5-4 with TRBJ2-3, with 8 positions matching TRBD2. The CDR3 consists of 16 residues. Germline loops: CDR1 SGHNT, CDR2 YYREEE (reference sequence). The ends lost 4 bases at V and 0 bases at J; junction bases unmatched: 7. CDR3 in amino acids: CASSQGRGESTDTQYF. The CDR3, as DNA: TGTGCCAGCAGCCAAGGGCGGGGGGAGAGCACAGATACGCAGTATTTT.

The chain carries TRBV6-5 and TRBJ2-2; TRBD1 might be the D (5 bases). CDR3 length: 13 residues. Between the trimmed V and J ends, which lost 2 bases and 5 bases, there was a span of 6 bases. Germline values: CDR1 MNHEY, CDR2 SVGAGI. CDR3 in DNA: TGTGCCAGCAGTTACAGGGGAACCGGGGAGCTGTTTTTT. Encoded protein: CASSYRGTGELFF.

The rearrangement joins TRBV4-2 to TRBJ1-2, with D maybe TRBD1 (6 bases). Between the trimmed V and J ends, which lost 0 bases and 4 bases, there was a span of 9 bases. The CDR3 extends over 14 amino acids. The germline V gene has CDR1 LGHNA and CDR2 YNFKEQ. CDR3 loop: CASSQESRGYGYTF. Here the CDR3 DNA reads TGTGCCAGCAGCCAAGAGTCCAGGGGCTATGGCTACACCTTC.

V and J are TRBV11-2 and TRBJ2-7, with D possibly being TRBD1 (5 bases). V was shortened by 5 bases and J by 3 bases, with 20 bases between the two germline ends. CDR1 and CDR2 (germline): SGHAT, FQNNGV. This CDR3 is built from 16 residues. CDR3 residues: CASSHPRAGFRYEQYV. DNA of the CDR3: TGTGCCAGCAGCCACCCTCGGGCAGGGTTTCGCTACGAGCAGTACGTC.

This chain connects TRBV28 to TRBJ1-2; D not resolved. CDR1 MDHEN and CDR2 SYDVKM come from the germline V gene. This CDR3 is 15 amino acids long. The V gene lost 7 bases and the J gene lost 5 bases, with 20 bases spanning the gap. CDR3: CASTARRGGIYGYTF. For the CDR3, the DNA is TGTGCCAGCACCGCCCGGAGAGGAGGGATTTATGGCTACACCTTC.

The chain is built from TRBV19 and TRBJ1-2; unclear D gene. V gave up 6 bases and J gave up 4 bases, with 15 bases separating them. Germline CDR1 and CDR2: LNHDA and SQIVND (reference sequence). The CDR3 extends over 14 amino acids. For the CDR3, the DNA is TGTGCCAGTAGCCCTGCGTCAGAGGGCTATGGCTACACCTTC. The encoded protein is CASSPASEGYGYTF. Combining the CDR3 with reference TRBV19 and TRBJ1-2 gives the whole variable domain DGGITQSPKYLFRKEGQNVTLSCEQNLNHDAMYWYRQDPGQGLRLIYYSQIVNDFQKGDIAEGYSVSREKKESFPLTVTSAQKNPTAFYLCASSPASEGYGYTFGSGTRLTVV.

The gene calls are TRBV28 and TRBJ1-1; weak D call: TRBD1 (6 bases). CDR3 size: 13 residues. Germline CDR1 MDHEN, CDR2 SYDVKM. Between the trimmed V and J ends, which lost 5 bases and 3 bases, there was a span of 10 bases. This CDR3 reads CASSVTGYTEAFF. DNA of the CDR3: TGTGCCAGCAGTGTAACAGGGTACACTGAAGCTTTCTTT.